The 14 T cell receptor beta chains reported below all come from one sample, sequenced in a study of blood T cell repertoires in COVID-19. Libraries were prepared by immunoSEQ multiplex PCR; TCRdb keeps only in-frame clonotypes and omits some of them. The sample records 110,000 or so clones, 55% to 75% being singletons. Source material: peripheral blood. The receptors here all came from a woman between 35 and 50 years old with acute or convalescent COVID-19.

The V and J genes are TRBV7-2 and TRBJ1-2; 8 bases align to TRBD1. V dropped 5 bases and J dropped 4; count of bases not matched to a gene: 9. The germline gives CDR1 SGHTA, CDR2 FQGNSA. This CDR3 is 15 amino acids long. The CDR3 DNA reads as TGTGCCAGCAGCCCGTCGACAGGGGAAGCCTATGGCTACACCTTC. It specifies CASSPSTGEAYGYTF.

The CDR3 DNA sequence: TGTGCCAGCAGCTTAGGCGGGGGAGTCACCGGGGAGCTGTTTTTT. Residues: CASSLGGGVTGELFF. The J gene is TRBJ2-2, the V gene TRBV7-7, with TRBD2 matching over 7 bases. Germline trimming cut 1 base from V and 4 bases from J; bases unmatched to any gene: 3. This CDR3 contains 15 residues. Germline lookup yields CDR1 SSHAT and CDR2 FNYEAQ (reference sequence).

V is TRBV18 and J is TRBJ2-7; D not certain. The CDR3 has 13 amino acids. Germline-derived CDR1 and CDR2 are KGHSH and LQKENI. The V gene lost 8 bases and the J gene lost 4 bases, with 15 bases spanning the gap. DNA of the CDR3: TGTGCCAGCGGCCGCGGAATAGATTACGAGCAGTACTTC. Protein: CASGRGIDYEQYF.

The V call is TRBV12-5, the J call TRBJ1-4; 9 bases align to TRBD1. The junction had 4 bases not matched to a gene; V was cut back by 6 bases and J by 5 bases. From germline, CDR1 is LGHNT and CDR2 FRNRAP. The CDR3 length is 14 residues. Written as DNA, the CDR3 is TGTGCTAGTGGCACCGGGACAGGGAATGAAAAACTGTTTTTT. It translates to CASGTGTGNEKLFF.

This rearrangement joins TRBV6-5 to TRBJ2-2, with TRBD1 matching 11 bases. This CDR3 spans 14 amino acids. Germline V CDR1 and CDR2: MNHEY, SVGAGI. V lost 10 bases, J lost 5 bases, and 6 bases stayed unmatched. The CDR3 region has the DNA TGTGCCACCGTAGGGACAGGGGGGACCGGGGAGCTGTTTTTT. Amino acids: CATVGTGGTGELFF.

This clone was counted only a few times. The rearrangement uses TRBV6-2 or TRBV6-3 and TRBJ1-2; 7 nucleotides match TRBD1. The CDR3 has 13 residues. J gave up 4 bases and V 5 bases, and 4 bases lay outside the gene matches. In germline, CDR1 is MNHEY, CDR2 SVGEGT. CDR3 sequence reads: CASSPGQSYGYTF. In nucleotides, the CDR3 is TGTGCCAGCAGTCCGGGACAGAGCTATGGCTACACCTTC.

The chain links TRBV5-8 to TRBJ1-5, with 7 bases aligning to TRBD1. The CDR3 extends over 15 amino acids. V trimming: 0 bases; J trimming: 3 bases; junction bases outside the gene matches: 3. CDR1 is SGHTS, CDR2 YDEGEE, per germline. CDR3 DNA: TGTGCCAGCAGCTTGGACGGGACAGACAATCAGCCCCAGCATTTT. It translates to CASSLDGTDNQPQHF. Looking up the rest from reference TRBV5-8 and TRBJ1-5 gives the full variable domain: EAGVTQSPTHLIKTRGQQATLRCSPISGHTSVYWYQQALGLGLQFLLWYDEGEERNRGNFPPRFSGRQFPNYSSELNVNALELEDSALYLCASSLDGTDNQPQHFGDGTRLSIL.

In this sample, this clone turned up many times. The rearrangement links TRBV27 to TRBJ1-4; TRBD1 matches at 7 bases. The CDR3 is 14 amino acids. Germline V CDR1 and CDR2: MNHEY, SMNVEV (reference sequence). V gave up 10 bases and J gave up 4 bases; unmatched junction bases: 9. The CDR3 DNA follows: TGTGCCACCGGTCCGAACAGGGGTAATGAAAAACTGTTTTTT. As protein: CATGPNRGNEKLFF.

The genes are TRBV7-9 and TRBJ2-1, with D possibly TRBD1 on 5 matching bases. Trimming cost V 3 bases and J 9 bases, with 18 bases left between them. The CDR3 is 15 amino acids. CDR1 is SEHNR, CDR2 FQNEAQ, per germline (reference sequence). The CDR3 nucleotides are TGTGCCAGCAGCTTTCCCCAGGGTCCCAATACTGAGCAGTTCTTC. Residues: CASSFPQGPNTEQFF.

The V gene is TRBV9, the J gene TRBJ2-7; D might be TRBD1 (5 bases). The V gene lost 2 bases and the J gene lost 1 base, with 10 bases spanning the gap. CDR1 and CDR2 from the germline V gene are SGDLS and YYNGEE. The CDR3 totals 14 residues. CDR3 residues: CASSVSGNSYEQYF. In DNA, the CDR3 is TGTGCCAGCAGCGTCTCAGGGAATTCCTACGAGCAGTACTTC.

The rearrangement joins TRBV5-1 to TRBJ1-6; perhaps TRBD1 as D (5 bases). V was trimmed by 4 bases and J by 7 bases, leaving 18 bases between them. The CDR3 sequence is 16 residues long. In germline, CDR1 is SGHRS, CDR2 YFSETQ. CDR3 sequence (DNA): TGCGCCAGCAGCGCGAGGCCCGACAGATCCAATTCACCCCTCCACTTT. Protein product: CASSARPDRSNSPLHF.

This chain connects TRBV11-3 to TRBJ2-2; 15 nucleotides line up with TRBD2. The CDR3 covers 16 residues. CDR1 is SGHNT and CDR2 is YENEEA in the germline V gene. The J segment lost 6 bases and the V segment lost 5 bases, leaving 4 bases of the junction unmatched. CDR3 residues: CASSPGLAGGPGELFF. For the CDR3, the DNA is TGTGCCAGCAGCCCAGGACTAGCGGGGGGGCCCGGGGAGCTGTTTTTT.

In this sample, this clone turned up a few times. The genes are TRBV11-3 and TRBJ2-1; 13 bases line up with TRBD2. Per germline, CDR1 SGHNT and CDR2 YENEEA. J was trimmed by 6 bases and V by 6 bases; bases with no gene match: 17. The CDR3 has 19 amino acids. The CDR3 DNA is TGTGCCAGCAGTTACGCCGGGACTAGCGGGGCCCAGGCCCTCAATGAGCAGTTCTTC. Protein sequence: CASSYAGTSGAQALNEQFF.

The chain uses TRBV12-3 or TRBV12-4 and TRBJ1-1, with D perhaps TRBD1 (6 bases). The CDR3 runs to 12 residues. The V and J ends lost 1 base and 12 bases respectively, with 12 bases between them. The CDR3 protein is CASSLGPGETFF. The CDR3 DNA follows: TGTGCCAGCAGTTTAGGGCCAGGGGAAACTTTCTTT.